The present T cell receptor beta chain was sequenced within a study of OX40 agonist ivuxolimab in advanced cancers. Overall study context: Patients got intravenous ivuxolimab at 0.01 to 10 mg/kg every 2 weeks. Treatment received earlier with anti-PD-1, anti-PD-L1 or anti-CTLA-4 agents was allowed, and approximately 40% had some.

Assay used: immunoSEQ multiplex PCR; TCRdb lists only in-frame clones, some missing. This table holds approximately 70,000 clones, roughly 85% found once. The sample was CD4+ or CD8+ T cells sorted from blood, taken in a trial of the OX40 agonist ivuxolimab. The source of this sequence is an adult with an advanced solid tumor such as melanoma, head and neck, liver or kidney cancer.

CDR3 sequence reads: CASSLAVQGVGDGYTF. The CDR3 DNA reads TGTGCCAGCAGCTTAGCTGTTCAGGGGGTAGGAGATGGCTACACCTTC. The genes are TRBV7-2 and TRBJ1-2; the match to TRBD1 covers 7 bases. CDR1 and CDR2 (germline): SGHTA, FQGNSA. This CDR3 contains 16 residues. Losses at the gene ends were 0 bases for V and 6 bases for J; bases not matched to a gene: 10. Full variable domain (rest looked up from reference TRBV7-2 and TRBJ1-2): GAGVSQSPSNKVTEKGKDVELRCDPISGHTALYWYRQSLGQGLEFLIYFQGNSAPDKSGLPSDRFSAERTGGSVSTLTIQRTQQEDSAVYLCASSLAVQGVGDGYTFGSGTRLTVV.